These 5 T cell receptor beta chains came from one sample sequenced in a study of technical replicates of blood from several donors. Assay: immunoSEQ multiplex PCR; the TCRdb copy retains only in-frame clones and omits some. Of 74,000 or so clones listed, just over 90% are singletons. The sequenced material came from T cells isolated from PBMCs. The receptors were sampled from a human donor in good health.

This clone was seen just once. This chain uses TRBV6-5 with TRBJ1-2; D gene ambiguous. Germline V gene data show CDR1 as MNHEY and CDR2 as SVGAGI. The germline V and J ends were trimmed by 0 bases and 8 bases, with 19 bases remaining between them. The CDR3 has 16 residues. CDR3 amino acids: CASSYSRRARSRGYTF. The CDR3 bases are TGTGCCAGCAGTTACTCTCGGAGGGCCAGGTCGAGGGGCTACACCTTC.

The chain links TRBV4-2 to TRBJ2-7, with D possibly being TRBD2 (6 bases). V lost 0 bases to trimming and J lost 0 bases, with 12 bases between them. Germline loops: CDR1 LGHNA, CDR2 YNFKEQ. The CDR3 consists of 16 residues. The CDR3 loop reads CASSQEWASVSYEQYF. In nucleotides, the CDR3 is TGTGCCAGCAGCCAAGAGTGGGCTAGCGTCTCCTACGAGCAGTACTTC.

The J gene is TRBJ2-5, the V gene TRBV29-1; a weak D match, TRBD2 (6 bases). The CDR3 has 14 residues. Trimming removed 3 bases at V and 1 base at J, with 12 bases between. Germline values: CDR1 SQVTM, CDR2 ANQGSEA. This chain's CDR3 is CSVEVGSGQETQYF. DNA for the CDR3: TGCAGCGTTGAGGTGGGTAGCGGCCAAGAGACCCAGTACTTC.

This chain connects TRBV28 to TRBJ2-7, with D hard to call. Deletions cut 5 bases from V and 3 bases from J, with 14 bases between. CDR1 and CDR2 from the germline V gene are MDHEN and SYDVKM. This CDR3 is built from 14 residues. The CDR3 nucleotides read TGTGCCAGCAGTCGAATCCGGTCCCTCTACGAGCAGTACTTC. Protein: CASSRIRSLYEQYF.

This chain connects TRBV19 to TRBJ1-2; D is unclear. Germline V gives CDR1 LNHDA, CDR2 SQIVND (reference sequence). This CDR3 region has 14 residues. Deletions cut 8 bases from V and 5 bases from J, with 18 bases between. CDR3 sequence reads: CASWFVGGTYGYTF. The CDR3, as DNA: TGTGCCAGTTGGTTTGTTGGAGGAACATATGGCTACACCTTC. The full variable domain, its missing parts supplied by reference TRBV19 and TRBJ1-2, is DGGITQSPKYLFRKEGQNVTLSCEQNLNHDAMYWYRQDPGQGLRLIYYSQIVNDFQKGDIAEGYSVSREKKESFPLTVTSAQKNPTAFYLCASWFVGGTYGYTFGSGTRLTVV.